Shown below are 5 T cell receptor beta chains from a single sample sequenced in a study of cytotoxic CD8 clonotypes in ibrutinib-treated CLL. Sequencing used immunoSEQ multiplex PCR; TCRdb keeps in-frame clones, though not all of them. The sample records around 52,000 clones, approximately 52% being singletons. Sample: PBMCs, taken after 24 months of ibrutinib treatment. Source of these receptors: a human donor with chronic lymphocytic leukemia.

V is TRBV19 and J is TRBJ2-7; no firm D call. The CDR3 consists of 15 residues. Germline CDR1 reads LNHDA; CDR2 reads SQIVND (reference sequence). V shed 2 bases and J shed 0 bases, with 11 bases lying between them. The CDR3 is CASSISRSSSYEQYF. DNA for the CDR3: TGTGCCAGTAGTATATCGCGGTCTAGCTCCTACGAGCAGTACTTC.

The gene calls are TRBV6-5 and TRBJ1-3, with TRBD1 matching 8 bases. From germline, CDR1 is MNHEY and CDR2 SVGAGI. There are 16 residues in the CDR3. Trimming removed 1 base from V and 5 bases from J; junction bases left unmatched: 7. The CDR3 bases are TGTGCCAGCAGTTACTTACCCAGGGGGCCCAGAAACACCATATATTTT. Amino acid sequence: CASSYLPRGPRNTIYF.

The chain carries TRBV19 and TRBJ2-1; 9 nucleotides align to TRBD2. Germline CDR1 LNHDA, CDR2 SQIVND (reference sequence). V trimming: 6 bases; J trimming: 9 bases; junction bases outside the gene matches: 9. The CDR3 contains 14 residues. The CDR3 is CASRPGLASGEQFF. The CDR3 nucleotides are TGTGCCAGTAGACCGGGACTAGCATCAGGTGAGCAGTTCTTC.

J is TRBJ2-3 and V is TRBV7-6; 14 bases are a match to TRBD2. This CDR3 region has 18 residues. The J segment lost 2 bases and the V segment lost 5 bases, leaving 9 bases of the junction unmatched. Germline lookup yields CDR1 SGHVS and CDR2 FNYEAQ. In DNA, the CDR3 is TGTGCCAGCAGCCACGGACTAGCGGGAGGCGTTTCCACAGATACGCAGTATTTT. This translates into CASSHGLAGGVSTDTQYF.

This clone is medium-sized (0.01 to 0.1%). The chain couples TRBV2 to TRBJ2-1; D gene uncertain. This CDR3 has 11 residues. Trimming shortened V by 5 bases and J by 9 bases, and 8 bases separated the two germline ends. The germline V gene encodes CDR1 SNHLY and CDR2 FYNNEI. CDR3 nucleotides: TGTGCCAGCAGTAGGCCTTTTGAGCAGTTCTTC. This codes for CASSRPFEQFF.